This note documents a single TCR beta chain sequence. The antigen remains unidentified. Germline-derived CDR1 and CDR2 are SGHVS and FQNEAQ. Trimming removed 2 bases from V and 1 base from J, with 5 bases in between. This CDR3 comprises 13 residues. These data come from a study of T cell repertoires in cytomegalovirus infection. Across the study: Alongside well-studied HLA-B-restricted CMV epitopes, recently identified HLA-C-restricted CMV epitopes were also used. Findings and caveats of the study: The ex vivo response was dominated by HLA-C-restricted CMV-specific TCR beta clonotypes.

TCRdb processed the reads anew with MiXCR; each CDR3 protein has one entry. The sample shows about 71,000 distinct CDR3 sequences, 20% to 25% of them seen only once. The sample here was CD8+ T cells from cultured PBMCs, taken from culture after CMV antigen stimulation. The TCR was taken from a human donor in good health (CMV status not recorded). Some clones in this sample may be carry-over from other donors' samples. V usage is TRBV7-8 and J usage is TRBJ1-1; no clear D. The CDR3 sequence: CASSLNQNTEAFF. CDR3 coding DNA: TGTGCCAGCAGCTTAAATCAGAACACTGAAGCTTTCTTT.